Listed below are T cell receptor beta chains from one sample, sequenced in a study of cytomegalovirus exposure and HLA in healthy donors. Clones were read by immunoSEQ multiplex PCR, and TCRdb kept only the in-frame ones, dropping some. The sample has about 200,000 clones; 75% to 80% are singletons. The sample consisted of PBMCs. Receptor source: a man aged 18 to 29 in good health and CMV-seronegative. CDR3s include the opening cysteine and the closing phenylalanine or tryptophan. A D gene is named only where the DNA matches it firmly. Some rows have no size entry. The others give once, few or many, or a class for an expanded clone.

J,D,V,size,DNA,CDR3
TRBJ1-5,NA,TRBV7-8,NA,TGTGCCAGCAGCTTAGGCCCGGGGCAGCCCCAGCATTTT,CASSLGPGQPQHF
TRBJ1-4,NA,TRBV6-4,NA,TGTGCCAGCAGTACAGGGCAGGGAAGCGAAAAACTGTTTTTT,CASSTGQGSEKLFF
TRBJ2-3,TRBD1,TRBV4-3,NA,TGCGCCAGCAGCCAAGCAGGGGGTGTCTCCACAGATACGCAGTATTTT,CASSQAGGVSTDTQYF
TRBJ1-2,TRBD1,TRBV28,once,TGTGCCAGCAGTTCCTACAGGGGGGTCTATGGCTACACCTTC,CASSSYRGVYGYTF
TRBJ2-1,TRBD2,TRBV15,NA,TGTGCCACCAGCCCCGGACTAGCGGGCGATGAGCAGTTCTTC,CATSPGLAGDEQFF
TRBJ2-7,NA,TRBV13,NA,TGTGCCAGCAGCTTAAGTGCTTTAAAGGGGGTTACCATCTACGAGCAGTACTTC,CASSLSALKGVTIYEQYF
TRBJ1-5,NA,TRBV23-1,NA,TGCGCCAGCAAGGTAGGGAGAACCCAGCCCCAGCATTTT,CASKVGRTQPQHF
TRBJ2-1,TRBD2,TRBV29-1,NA,TGCAGCGTTGAGGGAGGGGTGGGAAGCTCCTACAATGAGCAGTTCTTC,CSVEGGVGSSYNEQFF
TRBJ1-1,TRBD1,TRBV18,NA,TGTGCCAGCTCACCACTCCGGGGACAGCCGATGAACACTGAAGCTTTCTTT,CASSPLRGQPMNTEAFF
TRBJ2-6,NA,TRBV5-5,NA,TGTGCCAGCAGCTTGGTCAGCTCTGGGGCCAACGTCCTGACTTTC,CASSLVSSGANVLTF
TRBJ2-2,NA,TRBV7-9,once,TGTGCCAGCGGGGCTCTCCCGAACACCGGGGAGCTGTTTTTT,CASGALPNTGELFF
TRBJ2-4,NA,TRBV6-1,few,TGTGCCAGCAGTGAACTAATAATGAACAGGTACTTAGCCAAAAACATTCAGTACTTC,CASSELIMNRYLAKNIQYF
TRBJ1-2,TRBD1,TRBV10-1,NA,TGCGCCAGCAGTGAGCGGGACAGCAACTATGGCTACACCTTC,CASSERDSNYGYTF
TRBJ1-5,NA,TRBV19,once,TGTGCCAGTAGTATAGTCGGGGGAGGGAGCAATCAGCCCCAGCATTTT,CASSIVGGGSNQPQHF
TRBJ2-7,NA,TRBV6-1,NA,TGTGCCAGCAGTCCCAGGTACGAGCAGTACTTC,CASSPRYEQYF
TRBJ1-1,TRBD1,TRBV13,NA,TGTGCCAGCAGCTCGGACAGGGGAACTGAAGCTTTCTTT,CASSSDRGTEAFF
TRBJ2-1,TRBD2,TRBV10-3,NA,TGTGCCATCAGTGAACTAGCGGGATTGGATGAGCAGTTCTTC,CAISELAGLDEQFF